The 8 T cell receptor beta chains presented below share a single source sample, sequenced in a study of radiation and T cells in renal cell carcinoma. Time point in this sample: baseline pretreatment blood. The sample's treatment: 15 Gy SBRT to primary tumor, nephrectomy 4 weeks later. Method: immunoSEQ multiplex PCR; TCRdb's copy keeps in-frame clones and lacks some. Of about 91,000 clones listed, about four fifths are singletons. This specimen consisted of blood, obtained from a patient whose treatment included radiotherapy and nephrectomy. The receptors come from a man between 60 and 70 years old with renal cell carcinoma.

The chain employs TRBV29-1 and TRBJ1-4; 8 bases match TRBD1. The V gene's germline CDR1 is SQVTM and CDR2 ANQGSEA. CDR3 length: 13 amino acids. Trimming took 7 bases from V and 1 from J; bases not matched to a gene: 2. The CDR3 coding sequence is TGCAGCGCCGGACAGGGAACTAATGAAAAACTGTTTTTT. This sequence encodes CSAGQGTNEKLFF.

The V and J genes are TRBV5-1 and TRBJ1-4, with 9 bases lining up with TRBD1. The germline V gene encodes CDR1 SGHRS and CDR2 YFSETQ. V gave up 5 bases and J gave up 8 bases; unmatched junction bases: 7. The CDR3 extends over 14 amino acids. The CDR3 DNA reads as TGCGCCAGCAGACCACAGGGGGCGCGGGAAAAACTGTTTTTT. Translated: CASRPQGAREKLFF.

The chain joins TRBV5-4 to TRBJ2-4; perhaps D is TRBD1 or TRBD2 (6 bases each). Trimming removed 2 bases from V and 7 bases from J, with 10 bases in between. CDR1 and CDR2 from the germline V gene are SGHNT and YYREEE (reference sequence). This CDR3 has 13 residues. The CDR3 loop is CASSLTGGNIQYF. The CDR3 DNA reads as TGTGCCAGCAGCTTAACCGGGGGCAACATTCAGTACTTC.

V and J are TRBV27 and TRBJ1-4; D may be TRBD1 (6 bases). Between the trimmed V and J ends, which lost 3 bases and 2 bases, there was a span of 10 bases. This CDR3 is built from 15 residues. Germline V CDR1 and CDR2: MNHEY, SMNVEV (reference sequence). In DNA, the CDR3 is TGTGCCAGCAGTTTTCGGGGGGGCACTAATGAAAAACTGTTTTTT. This encodes CASSFRGGTNEKLFF. Full variable domain (remainder filled in from reference TRBV27 and TRBJ1-4): EAQVTQNPRYLITVTGKKLTVTCSQNMNHEYMSWYRQDPGLGLRQIYYSMNVEVTDKGDVPEGYKVSRKEKRNFPLILESPSPNQTSLYFCASSFRGGTNEKLFFGSGTQLSVL.

The chain combines TRBV6-1 with TRBJ2-1, with 9 bases identical to TRBD2. CDR3 length equals 15 residues. Trimming removed 3 bases from V and 4 bases from J; junction bases left unmatched: 4. Germline V gives CDR1 MNHNS, CDR2 SASEGT. CDR3 loop: CASSDLAGAYNEQFF. The CDR3 DNA reads as TGTGCCAGCAGTGACTTAGCGGGGGCTTACAATGAGCAGTTCTTC.

The V gene is TRBV2, the J gene TRBJ2-5, with TRBD2 identical over 13 bases. Germline V gene lookup returns CDR1 SNHLY and CDR2 FYNNEI. Trimming took 2 bases from V and 5 from J; bases not matched to a gene: 11. This CDR3 spans 18 amino acids. The DNA for the CDR3 is TGTGCCAGCAGTGAATCGGTCGGGACTAGCGGGGTGGGGGAGACCCAGTACTTC. Amino acid sequence: CASSESVGTSGVGETQYF. Based on the CDR3 plus reference TRBV2 and TRBJ2-5, the full variable domain is EPEVTQTPSHQVTQMGQEVILRCVPISNHLYFYWYRQILGQKVEFLVSFYNNEISEKSEIFDDQFSVERPDGSNFTLKIRSTKLEDSAMYFCASSESVGTSGVGETQYFGPGTRLLVL.

This clone was observed a handful of times. The chain carries TRBV4-3 and TRBJ1-1; no reliable D call. The CDR3 has 14 residues. Trimming pared 3 bases from V and 0 bases from J, leaving 8 bases between. The V gene's germline CDR1 is LGHNA and CDR2 YSLEER. Here the CDR3 reads CASSQIYLNTEAFF. In DNA form, the CDR3 reads TGCGCCAGCAGCCAGATTTACTTGAACACTGAAGCTTTCTTT.

The rearrangement uses TRBV28 and TRBJ1-5; no clear D gene. The V gene lost 1 base and the J gene lost 0 bases, with 16 bases spanning the gap. CDR1 and CDR2 (germline): MDHEN, SYDVKM. The CDR3 runs to 18 residues. The CDR3 protein is CASSLSQVREYSNQPQHF. The DNA for the CDR3 is TGTGCCAGCAGTTTATCCCAAGTGAGGGAATATAGCAATCAGCCCCAGCATTTT.